The clone carrying this T cell receptor beta chain was counted between two and nine times. Researchers amplified the TCR beta CDR3 regions from RNA transcripts. The study used the HTBI primer set for a first-round RT-PCR of the TCR CDR3. TCRdb reprocessed the multiplex PCR reads via MiXCR and lists one record per CDR3 protein. Of roughly 640,000 distinct CDR3 sequences detected, about a sixth appear once; the ten largest clones hold 2.5% to 4%. The germline gives CDR1 LGHDT, CDR2 YNNKEL (reference sequence). CDR3 length: 16 amino acids. V was pared by 4 bases and J by 0 bases, with 10 bases between. This sample is drawn from a study of T cells in Graves' hyperthyroidism and ophthalmopathy.

V and J are TRBV3-1 and TRBJ2-6; tentatively, D is TRBD2 (5 bases). Material: blood. The receptor's source is a woman aged 35 to 49 with Graves' ophthalmopathy. CDR3 bases: TGTGCCAGCAGCCTACTAGGATCCTCTGGGGCCAACGTCCTGACTTTC. Protein: CASSLLGSSGANVLTF.